This TCR beta chain was retrieved from a study of T cell responses to AZD1222 COVID-19 vaccine. This table comes from immunoSEQ multiplex PCR, and its TCRdb copy is limited to in-frame clones, with some not included. This sample has approximately 100,000 clones, with around nine tenths found just once. V lost 8 bases and J lost 6; bases outside the gene matches: 8. CDR1 is GTSNPN and CDR2 is SVGIG in the germline V gene (reference sequence). The CDR3 length is 12 residues. This chain connects TRBV30 to TRBJ2-3; 7 nucleotides line up with TRBD1. This receptor was identified in an adult in good health. The source was peripheral blood, collected on day 0 of AZD1222 vaccination. The CDR3 spells CAGTGVGDTQYF. The DNA of the CDR3 is TGTGCCGGAACAGGGGTGGGCGATACGCAGTATTTT.